These 20 T cell receptor beta chains were sequenced from one sample in a study of T cells in Graves' hyperthyroidism and ophthalmopathy. The source material, RNA transcripts, was used to amplify TCR beta CDR3 regions. First-round RT-PCR targeting the TCR CDR3 was performed with the HTBI primer set. MiXCR was run by TCRdb on the multiplex PCR reads, yielding one entry per CDR3 protein. The table has roughly 740,000 distinct CDR3 sequences, about 16% seen once; the top ten hold under 9.5%. Sequencing used blood. These receptors were collected from a man aged 18 to 35 with Graves' hyperthyroidism.

Concerning this clonotype: A much larger clone lies a single base off, so this may be a read error. The rearrangement links TRBV20-1 to TRBJ2-1, with 9 bases lining up with TRBD2. Germline CDR1 and CDR2: DFQATT and SNEGSKA (reference sequence). V dropped 1 base and J dropped 2; count of bases not matched to a gene: 12. This CDR3 comprises 18 residues. The chain's CDR3 is CSARGWDFSGSAYNEQFF. The DNA for the CDR3 is TGCAGTGCTAGAGGTTGGGATTTTAGCGGGAGTGCCTACAATGAGCAGTTCTTC.

This clonotype was detected many times. V gene TRBV7-2 combines with J gene TRBJ2-5; 7 bases match TRBD1. The CDR3 spans 14 residues. Germline V gene lookup returns CDR1 SGHTA and CDR2 FQGNSA. J lost 5 bases, V lost 5 bases, and 8 bases had no gene match. The chain's CDR3 is CASSPGGFAETQYF. The CDR3 bases are TGTGCCAGCAGCCCAGGGGGTTTTGCGGAGACCCAGTACTTC.

This clonotype was observed at least ten times. The CDR3 nucleotides read TGTGCCAGCAGTTACAGGGGGCTGGACGGCAATGAGCAGTTCTTC. Protein sequence: CASSYRGLDGNEQFF. The chain links TRBV12-3 or TRBV12-4 to TRBJ2-1, with 9 nucleotides matching TRBD1. The CDR3 totals 15 residues. V gave up 4 bases and J gave up 6 bases; unmatched junction bases: 7.

The sample holds a few counts of this clonotype. This sequence joins TRBV18 and TRBJ2-1; D might be TRBD1 (6 bases). With 1 base removed from V and 7 bases from J, the gap between germline ends came to 14 bases. Germline V lookup: CDR1 KGHSH, CDR2 LQKENI. The length of the CDR3 is 15 residues. This chain's CDR3 is CASSPQAGALNEQFF. Written as DNA, the CDR3 is TGTGCCAGCTCACCACAGGCAGGGGCCCTGAATGAGCAGTTCTTC.

There are many counts of this clonotype. The chain uses TRBV20-1 and TRBJ2-7, with no clear D. Germline CDR1 and CDR2: DFQATT and SNEGSKA (reference sequence). The V end lost 1 base, the J end lost 5 bases, and 15 bases lay between the germline ends. The length of the CDR3 is 14 residues. The DNA of the CDR3 is TGCAGTGCTAGAGGATCCCCAGAGGTGGACGAGCAGTACTTC. Its protein product is CSARGSPEVDEQYF.

The chain carries TRBV20-1 and TRBJ2-7; TRBD2 aligns across 13 bases. V lost 5 bases and J lost 2; bases outside the gene matches: 3. The germline gives CDR1 DFQATT, CDR2 SNEGSKA (reference sequence). The CDR3 sequence is 14 residues long. DNA for the CDR3: TGCAGTGCTCCAGGACTAGCGGGGGCCTACGAGCAGTACTTC. Translating it yields CSAPGLAGAYEQYF.

This clonotype was seen more than once but under ten times. V is TRBV20-1 and J is TRBJ2-5; 12 bases fit TRBD2. The length of the CDR3 is 15 residues. V was clipped by 6 bases and J by 2 bases; unmatched bases: 7. Germline loops: CDR1 DFQATT, CDR2 SNEGSKA (reference sequence). The CDR3 DNA reads TGCAGTGCCCCGGGACTAGCGGGCCCACAAGAGACCCAGTACTTC. Translating gives CSAPGLAGPQETQYF.

This clonotype turned up a few times. The rearrangement links TRBV29-1 to TRBJ2-7, with a tentative D call TRBD2 (6 bases). Per the germline V gene, CDR1 is SQVTM and CDR2 is ANQGSEA. The length of the CDR3 is 14 residues. Trimming removed 4 bases from V and 1 base from J, with 14 bases in between. CDR3 sequence (DNA): TGCAGCGTTGTAGGGTGGCGGGGATCCTACGAGCAGTACTTC. Its translation is CSVVGWRGSYEQYF.

This clonotype has a count of ten or more. This sequence joins TRBV15 and TRBJ1-2; 11 positions match TRBD1. The CDR3 is 16 amino acids. Per germline, CDR1 LNHNV and CDR2 YYDKDF (reference sequence). The V and J ends lost 1 base and 4 bases, in that order; junction bases with no gene match: 5. CDR3 in amino acids: CATSRGGQGAVYGYTF. For the CDR3, the DNA is TGTGCCACCAGCAGAGGTGGACAGGGGGCTGTCTATGGCTACACCTTC.

This clonotype was counted many times. The gene calls are TRBV29-1 and TRBJ1-1; D remains ambiguous. Trimming took off 4 bases at V and 0 bases at J, with 9 bases between the two ends. This CDR3 has 13 residues. The germline V gene has CDR1 SQVTM and CDR2 ANQGSEA. CDR3 loop: CSVATRMNTEAFF. CDR3 nucleotides: TGCAGCGTTGCCACAAGGATGAACACTGAAGCTTTCTTT.

This clonotype was seen more than once but under ten times. DNA for the CDR3: TGCAGCGTCCCGGGACAGGCCGAGCAGTTCTTC. Protein sequence: CSVPGQAEQFF. The chain recombines TRBV29-1 with TRBJ2-1; 8 bases are shared with TRBD1. Per germline, CDR1 SQVTM and CDR2 ANQGSEA. The V and J ends lost 6 bases and 10 bases, in that order; junction bases with no gene match: 5. The CDR3 covers 11 residues.

Concerning this clonotype itself: A read error may account for a junction end that differs from germline. This chain uses TRBV7-9 with TRBJ2-1; 11 bases align to TRBD2. Germline CDR1 is SEHNR and CDR2 is FQNEAQ (reference sequence). CDR3 length: 18 amino acids. The CDR3 protein is CASSEYGLAGSSYNERFF. CDR3 in DNA: TGTGCCAGCAGCGAATACGGACTAGCGGGCAGCTCCTACAATGAGCGGTTCTTC.

This clonotype was seen a few times. The J gene is TRBJ1-2, the V gene TRBV6-5; perhaps TRBD1 as D (5 bases). The germline gives CDR1 MNHEY, CDR2 SVGAGI. V shed 1 base and J shed 0 bases, with 6 bases lying between them. This CDR3 contains 14 residues. In nucleotides, the CDR3 is TGTGCCAGCAGTTACTTGGGGGCTAACTATGGCTACACCTTC. It codes for CASSYLGANYGYTF.

The CDR3 DNA reads TGTGCCAGTAGGACCCAGGGGGCTTGGGCCAACGTCCTGACTTTC. Translating gives CASRTQGAWANVLTF. The J gene is TRBJ2-6, the V gene TRBV19; TRBD1 aligns across 8 bases. This CDR3 contains 15 residues. CDR1 and CDR2 from the germline V gene are LNHDA and SQIVND (reference sequence). V gave up 6 bases and J gave up 5 bases; unmatched junction bases: 6.

This clonotype showed up just a few times. The V gene is TRBV20-1, the J gene TRBJ1-2; 8 bases agree with TRBD1. The CDR3 is 14 residues long. V trimming: 3 bases; J trimming: 4 bases; junction bases outside the gene matches: 7. CDR1 is DFQATT, CDR2 SNEGSKA, per germline (reference sequence). CDR3 in amino acids: CSASSGQDAYGYTF. In DNA form, the CDR3 reads TGCAGTGCTAGCTCGGGACAGGATGCCTATGGCTACACCTTC.

This chain links TRBV19 with TRBJ1-6; no firm D call. CDR1 is LNHDA and CDR2 is SQIVND in the germline V gene (reference sequence). CDR3 length: 15 residues. V was pared by 4 bases and J by 4 bases, with 11 bases between. The CDR3 reads CASSTVGSYNSPLHF. As DNA, the CDR3 is TGTGCCAGTAGTACGGTCGGATCTTATAATTCACCCCTCCACTTT. The entire variable domain, with the rest obtained from reference TRBV19 and TRBJ1-6, is as follows: DGGITQSPKYLFRKEGQNVTLSCEQNLNHDAMYWYRQDPGQGLRLIYYSQIVNDFQKGDIAEGYSVSREKKESFPLTVTSAQKNPTAFYLCASSTVGSYNSPLHFGNGTRLTVT.

This clonotype occurred a few times. This chain joins TRBV20-1 and TRBJ2-1; tentative D call: TRBD2 (6 bases). The CDR3 has 12 residues. Deletions cut 3 bases from V and 8 bases from J, with 11 bases between. CDR1 DFQATT and CDR2 SNEGSKA come from the germline V gene (reference sequence). This chain's CDR3 is CSASPTSYEQFF. As DNA, the CDR3 is TGCAGTGCTAGCCCCACTAGCTATGAGCAGTTCTTC.

J is TRBJ2-1 and V is TRBV5-1; TRBD1 matches 8 bases. Germline V gene data show CDR1 as SGHRS and CDR2 as YFSETQ. The CDR3 consists of 12 residues. Unmatched junction bases numbered 9, after V lost 4 bases and J lost 15 bases. DNA of the CDR3: TGCGCCAGCAGCCCGGGACAGGCCCCAGGGTTCTTC. As protein: CASSPGQAPGFF.

Turning to this clonotype: The missing conserved phenylalanine or tryptophan at the end of this CDR3 makes a read error likely. The chain uses TRBV28 and TRBJ2-1; 8 bases agree with TRBD2. Trimming at V came to 3 bases and at J to 3 bases, leaving 10 bases not matched to a gene. Germline V CDR1 and CDR2: MDHEN, SYDVKM. CDR3 size: 17 residues. CDR3 region: CASSFEGSGSIYNEQFL. CDR3 nucleotide sequence: TGTGCCAGCAGTTTTGAGGGGAGCGGGAGTATCTACAATGAGCAGTTCCTC.

This clonotype was found a few times. The J gene is TRBJ1-5, the V gene TRBV19; maybe TRBD1 (5 bases). The germline V gene encodes CDR1 LNHDA and CDR2 SQIVND (reference sequence). V lost 3 bases to trimming and J lost 2 bases, with 14 bases between them. This CDR3 comprises 16 residues. In DNA form, the CDR3 reads TGTGCCAGTAGTATTGGGGACTGGGGGGGCAATCAGCCCCAGCATTTT. Its protein is CASSIGDWGGNQPQHF.